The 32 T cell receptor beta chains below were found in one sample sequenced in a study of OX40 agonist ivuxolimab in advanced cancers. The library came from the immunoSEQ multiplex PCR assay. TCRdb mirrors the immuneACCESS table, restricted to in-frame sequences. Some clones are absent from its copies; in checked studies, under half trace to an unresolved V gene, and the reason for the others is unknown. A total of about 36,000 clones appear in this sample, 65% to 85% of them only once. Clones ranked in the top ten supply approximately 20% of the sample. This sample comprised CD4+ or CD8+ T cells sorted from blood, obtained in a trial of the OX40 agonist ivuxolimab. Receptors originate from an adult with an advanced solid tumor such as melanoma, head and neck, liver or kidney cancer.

The CDR3 DNA sequence: TGTGCCAGCATCACGTGGGGGGGGGCACAAGAGACCCAGTACTTC. It encodes CASITWGGAQETQYF. The chain has TRBV5-6 and TRBJ2-5; D is perhaps TRBD2 (7 bases). With 6 bases removed from V and 2 bases from J, the gap between germline ends came to 17 bases. The CDR3 has 15 amino acids. Per the germline V gene, CDR1 is SGHDT and CDR2 is YYEEEE.

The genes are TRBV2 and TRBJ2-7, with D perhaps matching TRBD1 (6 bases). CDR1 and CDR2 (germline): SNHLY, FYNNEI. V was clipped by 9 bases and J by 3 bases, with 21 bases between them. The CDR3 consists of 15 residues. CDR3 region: CARSSRDTDGYEQYF. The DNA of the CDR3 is TGTGCCAGAAGCTCCCGGGACACGGACGGCTACGAGCAGTACTTC.

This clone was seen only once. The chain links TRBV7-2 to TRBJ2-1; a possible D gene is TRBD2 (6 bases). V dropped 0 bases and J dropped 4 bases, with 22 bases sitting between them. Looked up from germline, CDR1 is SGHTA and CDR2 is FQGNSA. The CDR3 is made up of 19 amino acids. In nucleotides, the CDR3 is TGTGCCAGCAGCTTAGCCTTTCAAACGATAAGCGGGCATTACAATGAGCAGTTCTTC. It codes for CASSLAFQTISGHYNEQFF.

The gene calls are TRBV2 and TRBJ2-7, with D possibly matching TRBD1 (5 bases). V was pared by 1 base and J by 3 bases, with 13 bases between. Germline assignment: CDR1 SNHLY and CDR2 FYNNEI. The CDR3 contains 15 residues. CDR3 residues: CASSEEGFGSYEQYF. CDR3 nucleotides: TGTGCCAGCAGTGAAGAGGGGTTTGGCAGCTACGAGCAGTACTTC.

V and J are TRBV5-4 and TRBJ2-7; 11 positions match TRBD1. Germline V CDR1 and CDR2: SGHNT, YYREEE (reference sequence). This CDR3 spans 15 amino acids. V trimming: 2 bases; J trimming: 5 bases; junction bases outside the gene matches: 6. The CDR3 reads CASSLGQGARNEQYF. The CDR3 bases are TGTGCCAGCAGCTTAGGACAGGGGGCGAGGAACGAGCAGTACTTC.

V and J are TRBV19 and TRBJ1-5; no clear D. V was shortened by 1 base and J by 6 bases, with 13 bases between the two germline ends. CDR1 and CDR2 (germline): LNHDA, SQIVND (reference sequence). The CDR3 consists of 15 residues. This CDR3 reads CASSIGEGLGQPQHF. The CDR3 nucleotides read TGTGCCAGTAGTATAGGAGAGGGTTTAGGTCAGCCCCAGCATTTT. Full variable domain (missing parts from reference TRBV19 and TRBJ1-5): DGGITQSPKYLFRKEGQNVTLSCEQNLNHDAMYWYRQDPGQGLRLIYYSQIVNDFQKGDIAEGYSVSREKKESFPLTVTSAQKNPTAFYLCASSIGEGLGQPQHFGDGTRLSIL.

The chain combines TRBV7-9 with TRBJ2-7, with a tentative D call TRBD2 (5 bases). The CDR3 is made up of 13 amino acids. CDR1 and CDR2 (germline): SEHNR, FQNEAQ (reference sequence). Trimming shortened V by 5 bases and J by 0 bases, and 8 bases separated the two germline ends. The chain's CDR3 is CASSSGYSYEQYF. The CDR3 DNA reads TGTGCCAGCAGCAGCGGATACTCCTACGAGCAGTACTTC.

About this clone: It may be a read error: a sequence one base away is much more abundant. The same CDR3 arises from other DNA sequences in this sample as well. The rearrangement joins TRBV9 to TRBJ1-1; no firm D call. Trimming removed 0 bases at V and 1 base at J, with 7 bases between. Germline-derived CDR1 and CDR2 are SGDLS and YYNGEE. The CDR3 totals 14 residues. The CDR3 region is CASSVAPRNTEAFF. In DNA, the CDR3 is TGTGCCAGCAGCGTAGCCCCCAGGAACACTGAAGCTTTCTTT.

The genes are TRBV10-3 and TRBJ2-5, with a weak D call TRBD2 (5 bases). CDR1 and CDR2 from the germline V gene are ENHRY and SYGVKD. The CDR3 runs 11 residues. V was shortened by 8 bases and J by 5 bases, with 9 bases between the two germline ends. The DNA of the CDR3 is TGTGCCATCGGTCCGGGGGAGACCCAGTACTTC. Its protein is CAIGPGETQYF.

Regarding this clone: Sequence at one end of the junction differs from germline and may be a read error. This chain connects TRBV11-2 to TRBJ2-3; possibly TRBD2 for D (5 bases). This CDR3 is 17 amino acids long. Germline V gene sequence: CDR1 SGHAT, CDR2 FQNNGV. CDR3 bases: TGTGCCAGCAGCTTAGAAGGACGGCGGGCTTGGGTAGATACGCAATATTTT. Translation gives CASSLEGRRAWVDTQYF.

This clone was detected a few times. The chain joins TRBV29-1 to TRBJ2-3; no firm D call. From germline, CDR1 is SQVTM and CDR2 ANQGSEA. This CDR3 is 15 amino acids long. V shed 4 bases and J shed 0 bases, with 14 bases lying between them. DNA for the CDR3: TGCAGCGTTGTATTCGTTTTGCGGAGCACAGATACGCAGTATTTT. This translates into CSVVFVLRSTDTQYF.

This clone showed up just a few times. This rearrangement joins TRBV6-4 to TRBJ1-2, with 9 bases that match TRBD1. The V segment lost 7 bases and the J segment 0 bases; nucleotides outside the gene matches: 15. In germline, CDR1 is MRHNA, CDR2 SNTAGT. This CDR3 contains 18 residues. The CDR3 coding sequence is TGTGCCAGCACCGACTTGGGACAGGGAATTATCGCTAACTATGGCTACACCTTC. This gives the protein CASTDLGQGIIANYGYTF.

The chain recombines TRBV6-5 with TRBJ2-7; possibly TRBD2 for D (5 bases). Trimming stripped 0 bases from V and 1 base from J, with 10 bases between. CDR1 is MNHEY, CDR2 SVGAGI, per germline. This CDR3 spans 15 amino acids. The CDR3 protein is CASSYSRERSYEQYF. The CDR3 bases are TGTGCCAGCAGTTACTCTCGGGAACGATCCTACGAGCAGTACTTC.

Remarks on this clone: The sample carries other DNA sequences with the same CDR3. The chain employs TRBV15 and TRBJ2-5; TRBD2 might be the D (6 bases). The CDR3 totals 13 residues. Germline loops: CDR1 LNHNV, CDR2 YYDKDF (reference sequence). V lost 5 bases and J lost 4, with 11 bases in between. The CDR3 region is CATSRFGGETQYF. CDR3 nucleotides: TGTGCCACCAGCCGCTTCGGGGGAGAGACCCAGTACTTC.

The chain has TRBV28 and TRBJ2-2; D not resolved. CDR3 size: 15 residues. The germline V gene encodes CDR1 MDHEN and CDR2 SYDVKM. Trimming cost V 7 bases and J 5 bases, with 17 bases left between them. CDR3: CASINWVLGTGELFF. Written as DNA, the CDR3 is TGTGCCAGCATCAATTGGGTTTTGGGGACCGGGGAGCTGTTTTTT.

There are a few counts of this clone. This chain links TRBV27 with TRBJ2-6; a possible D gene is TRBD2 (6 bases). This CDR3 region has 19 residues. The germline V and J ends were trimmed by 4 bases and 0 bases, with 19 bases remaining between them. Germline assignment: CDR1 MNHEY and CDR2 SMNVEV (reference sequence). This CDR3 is CASSWGAGTLTSGANVLTF. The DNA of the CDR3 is TGTGCCAGCAGTTGGGGAGCCGGGACTCTCACCTCTGGGGCCAACGTCCTGACTTTC.

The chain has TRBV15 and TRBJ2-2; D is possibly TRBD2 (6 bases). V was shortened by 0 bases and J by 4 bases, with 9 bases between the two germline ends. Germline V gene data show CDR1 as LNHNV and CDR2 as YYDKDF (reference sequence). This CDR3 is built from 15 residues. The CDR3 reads CATSRDLGGTGELFF. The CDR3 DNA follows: TGTGCCACCAGCAGAGATTTGGGGGGCACCGGGGAGCTGTTTTTT. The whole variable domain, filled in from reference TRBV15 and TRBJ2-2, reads DAMVIQNPRYQVTQFGKPVTLSCSQTLNHNVMYWYQQKSSQAPKLLFHYYDKDFNNEADTPDNFQSRRPNTSFCFLDIRSPGLGDTAMYLCATSRDLGGTGELFFGEGSRLTVL.

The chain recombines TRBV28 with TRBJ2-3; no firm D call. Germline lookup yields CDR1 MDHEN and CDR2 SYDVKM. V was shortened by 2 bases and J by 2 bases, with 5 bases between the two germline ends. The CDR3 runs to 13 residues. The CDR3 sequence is CASSLQHTDTQYF. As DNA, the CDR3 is TGTGCCAGCAGTTTACAGCACACAGATACGCAGTATTTT.

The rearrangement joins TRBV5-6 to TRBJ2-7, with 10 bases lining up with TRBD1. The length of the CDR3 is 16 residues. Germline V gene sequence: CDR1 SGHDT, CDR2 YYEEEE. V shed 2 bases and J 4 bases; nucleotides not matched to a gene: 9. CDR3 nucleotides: TGTGCCAGCAGCTTCTCGACGGGACAGGGGATTTACGAGCAGTACTTC. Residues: CASSFSTGQGIYEQYF.

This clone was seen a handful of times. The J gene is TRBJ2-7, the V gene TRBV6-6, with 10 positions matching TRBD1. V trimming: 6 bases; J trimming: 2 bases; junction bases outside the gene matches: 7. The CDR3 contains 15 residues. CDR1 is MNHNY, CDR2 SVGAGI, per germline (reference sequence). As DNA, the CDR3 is TGTGCCAGCAGAGCGGGACAGGGGCATACCTACGAGCAGTACTTC. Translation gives CASRAGQGHTYEQYF.

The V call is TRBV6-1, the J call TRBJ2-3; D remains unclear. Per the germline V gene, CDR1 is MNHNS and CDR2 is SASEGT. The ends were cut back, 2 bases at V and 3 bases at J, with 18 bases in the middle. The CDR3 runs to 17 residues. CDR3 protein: CASSEIYWGLWTDTQYF. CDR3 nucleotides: TGTGCCAGCAGTGAAATTTATTGGGGTTTGTGGACAGATACGCAGTATTTT.

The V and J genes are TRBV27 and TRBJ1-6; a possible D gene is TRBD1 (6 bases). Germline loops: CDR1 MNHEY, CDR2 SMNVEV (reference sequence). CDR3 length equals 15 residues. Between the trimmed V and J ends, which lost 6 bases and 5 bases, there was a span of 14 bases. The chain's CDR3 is CASSPGGQNNSPLHF. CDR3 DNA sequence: TGTGCCAGCAGCCCAGGAGGACAGAATAATTCACCCCTCCACTTT.

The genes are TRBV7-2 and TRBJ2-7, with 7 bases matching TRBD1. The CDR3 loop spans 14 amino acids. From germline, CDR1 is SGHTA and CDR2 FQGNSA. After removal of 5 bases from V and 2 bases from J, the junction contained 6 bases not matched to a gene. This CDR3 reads CASSQGGPTYEQYF. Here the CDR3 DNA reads TGTGCCAGCAGCCAAGGGGGCCCCACCTACGAGCAGTACTTC.

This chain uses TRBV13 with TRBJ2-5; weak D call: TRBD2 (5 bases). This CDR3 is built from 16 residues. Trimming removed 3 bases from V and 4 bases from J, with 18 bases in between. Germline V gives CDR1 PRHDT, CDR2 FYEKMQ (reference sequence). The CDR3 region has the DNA TGTGCCAGCAGCTTCTCCAGCGGCCCGGACCGAGAGACCCAGTACTTC. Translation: CASSFSSGPDRETQYF.

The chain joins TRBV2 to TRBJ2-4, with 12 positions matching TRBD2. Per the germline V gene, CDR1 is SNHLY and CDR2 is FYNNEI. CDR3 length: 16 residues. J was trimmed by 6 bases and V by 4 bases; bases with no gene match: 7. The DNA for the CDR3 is TGTGCCAGCAGTGTAACGCTAGCGGGAGGGTCAAACATTCAGTACTTC. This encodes CASSVTLAGGSNIQYF. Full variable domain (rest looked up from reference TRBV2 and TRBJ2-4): EPEVTQTPSHQVTQMGQEVILRCVPISNHLYFYWYRQILGQKVEFLVSFYNNEISEKSEIFDDQFSVERPDGSNFTLKIRSTKLEDSAMYFCASSVTLAGGSNIQYFGAGTRLSVL.

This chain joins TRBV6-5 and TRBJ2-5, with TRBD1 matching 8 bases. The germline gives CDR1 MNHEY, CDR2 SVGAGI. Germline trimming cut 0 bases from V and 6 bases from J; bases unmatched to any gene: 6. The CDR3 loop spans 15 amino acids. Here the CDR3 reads CASSYSRQGTKTQYF. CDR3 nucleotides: TGTGCCAGCAGTTACTCCCGACAGGGGACGAAGACCCAGTACTTC.

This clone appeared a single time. DNA for the CDR3: TGTGCCAGCAGTTTGACGTCCCGGAACACTGAAGCTTTCTTT. Its translation: CASSLTSRNTEAFF. The chain couples TRBV28 to TRBJ1-1; D gene ambiguous. Germline-derived CDR1 and CDR2 are MDHEN and SYDVKM. V was cut by 3 bases and J by 1 base, with 9 bases left in between. The CDR3 runs to 14 residues.

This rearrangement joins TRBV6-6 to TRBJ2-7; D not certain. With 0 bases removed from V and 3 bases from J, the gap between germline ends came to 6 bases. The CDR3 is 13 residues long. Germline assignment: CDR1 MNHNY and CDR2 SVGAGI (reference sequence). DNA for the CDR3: TGTGCCAGCAGTTACTCGCACAGCTACGAGCAGTACTTC. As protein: CASSYSHSYEQYF.

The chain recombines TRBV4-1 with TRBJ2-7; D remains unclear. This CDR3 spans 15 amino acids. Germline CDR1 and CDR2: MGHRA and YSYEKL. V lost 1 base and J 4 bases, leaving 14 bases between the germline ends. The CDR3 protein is CASSQGRERLYEQYF. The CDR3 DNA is TGCGCCAGCAGCCAAGGGAGAGAGCGCCTATACGAGCAGTACTTC.

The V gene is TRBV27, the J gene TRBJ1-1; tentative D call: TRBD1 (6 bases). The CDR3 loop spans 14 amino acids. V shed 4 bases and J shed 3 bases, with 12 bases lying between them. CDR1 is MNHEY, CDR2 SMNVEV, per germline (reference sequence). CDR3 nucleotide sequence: TGTGCCAGCAGTTATGTTCAGGGGCACACTGAAGCTTTCTTT. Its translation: CASSYVQGHTEAFF.

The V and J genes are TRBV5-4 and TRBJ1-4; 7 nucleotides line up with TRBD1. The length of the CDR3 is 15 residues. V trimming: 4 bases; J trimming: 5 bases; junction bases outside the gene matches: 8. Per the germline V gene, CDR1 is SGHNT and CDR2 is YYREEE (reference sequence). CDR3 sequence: CASSDAGTENEKLFF. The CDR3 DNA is TGTGCCAGCAGCGACGCCGGGACAGAGAATGAAAAACTGTTTTTT.

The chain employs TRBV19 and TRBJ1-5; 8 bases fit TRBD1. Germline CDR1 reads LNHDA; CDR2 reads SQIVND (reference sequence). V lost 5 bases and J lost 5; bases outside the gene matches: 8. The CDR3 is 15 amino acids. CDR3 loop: CASSWTGRGDQPQHF. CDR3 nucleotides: TGTGCCAGTAGTTGGACAGGGCGAGGGGATCAGCCCCAGCATTTT.